These 3 T cell receptor beta chains were sequenced from one sample in a study of blood T cell repertoires in COVID-19. The assay was immunoSEQ multiplex PCR, and TCRdb's table has in-frame clones only and misses some. The repertoire consists of 200,000 to 300,000 clones, with about 90% occurring once and the leading ten covering roughly 3.1%. Sequences were obtained from PBMCs or T cells enriched from blood (not recorded which). These receptors were collected from a woman aged 35 to 49 with acute COVID-19.

The CDR3 DNA sequence: TGTGCCAGCAGTAGTACAGACAGGACTAACTATGGCTACACCTTC. Protein: CASSSTDRTNYGYTF. The genes are TRBV2 and TRBJ1-2; TRBD1 might be the D (6 bases). The CDR3 is made up of 15 amino acids. Germline loops: CDR1 SNHLY, CDR2 FYNNEI. V lost 5 bases, J lost 0 bases, and 13 bases lay in between.

The chain is built from TRBV15 and TRBJ1-1; possible D gene TRBD1, 5 bases. CDR3 length: 15 amino acids. From germline, CDR1 is LNHNV and CDR2 YYDKDF (reference sequence). Deletions cut 0 bases from V and 1 base from J, with 9 bases between. CDR3 sequence reads: CATSREGGANTEAFF. The DNA of the CDR3 is TGTGCCACCAGCAGAGAGGGAGGGGCGAACACTGAAGCTTTCTTT.

J is TRBJ2-5 and V is TRBV14, with 9 bases fitting TRBD1. With 3 bases clipped from V and 5 bases from J, the junction kept 7 bases outside the gene matches. The CDR3 covers 15 residues. Per the germline V gene, CDR1 is SGHDN and CDR2 is FVKESK. The CDR3 protein is CASSQIQGAMETQYF. The CDR3 nucleotides are TGTGCCAGCAGCCAGATACAGGGGGCGATGGAGACCCAGTACTTC.